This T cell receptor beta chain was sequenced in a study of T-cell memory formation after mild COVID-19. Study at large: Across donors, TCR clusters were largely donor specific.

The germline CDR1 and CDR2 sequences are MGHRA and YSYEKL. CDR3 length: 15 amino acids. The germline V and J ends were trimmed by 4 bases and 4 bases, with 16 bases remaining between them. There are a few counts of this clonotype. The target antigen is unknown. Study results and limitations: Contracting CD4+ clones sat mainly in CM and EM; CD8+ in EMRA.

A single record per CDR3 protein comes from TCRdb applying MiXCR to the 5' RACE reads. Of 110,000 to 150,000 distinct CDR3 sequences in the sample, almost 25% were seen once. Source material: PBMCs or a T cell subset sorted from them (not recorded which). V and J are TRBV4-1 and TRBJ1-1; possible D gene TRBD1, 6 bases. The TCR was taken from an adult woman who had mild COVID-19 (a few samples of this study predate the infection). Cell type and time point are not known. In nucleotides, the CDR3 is TGCGCCAGCAGCCCGCGGGTCGGGGGCAGCACTGAAGCTTTCTTT. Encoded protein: CASSPRVGGSTEAFF.